The 2 T cell receptor beta chains given below trace back to one sample, sequenced in a study of T cell responses to AZD1222 COVID-19 vaccine. The data were produced by immunoSEQ multiplex PCR, yet TCRdb's version contains in-frame clones alone and is incomplete. The sample carries over 55,000 clones, about four fifths recorded once. This specimen consisted of peripheral blood, obtained 28 days after the second AZD1222 dose. These receptor sequences come from an adult who received the AZD1222 COVID-19 vaccine.

This chain joins TRBV5-4 and TRBJ1-1; possibly TRBD1 for D (6 bases). The CDR3 consists of 15 residues. Germline CDR1 reads SGHNT; CDR2 reads YYREEE (reference sequence). The V end was cut by 0 bases, the J end by 5 bases, with 14 bases between. CDR3: CASSLGGAGGTEAFF. The CDR3 DNA reads as TGTGCCAGCAGCTTGGGGGGGGCTGGTGGGACTGAAGCTTTCTTT.

The chain recombines TRBV6-5 with TRBJ1-6; no firm D call. The CDR3 runs 15 residues. V dropped 0 bases and J dropped 8 bases, with 11 bases sitting between them. Germline lookup yields CDR1 MNHEY and CDR2 SVGAGI. CDR3 residues: CASSYSRVGYSPLHF. As DNA, the CDR3 is TGTGCCAGCAGTTACTCGAGAGTCGGGTATTCACCCCTCCACTTT.